This TCR beta chain was found in a study of T cell changes during pregnancy in multiple sclerosis. V lost 3 bases to trimming and J lost 1 base; unmatched junction nucleotides: 4. This CDR3 comprises 16 residues. Germline assignment: CDR1 MDHEN and CDR2 SYDVKM. Generated by immunoSEQ multiplex PCR, the TCRdb table keeps only in-frame clones and is missing some. The data contain over 55,000 clones, around 94% of them singletons. The receptor comes from a female donor with multiple sclerosis, enrolled in a pregnancy study. The J gene is TRBJ2-5, the V gene TRBV28; 11 positions agree with TRBD1. The sequenced sample was CD8+ T cells from peripheral blood mononuclear cells, obtained in the third trimester of pregnancy. The CDR3 coding sequence is TGTGCCAGCAGTTTCGGGACAGGGGGTTCCCAAGAGACCCAGTACTTC. This codes for CASSFGTGGSQETQYF.